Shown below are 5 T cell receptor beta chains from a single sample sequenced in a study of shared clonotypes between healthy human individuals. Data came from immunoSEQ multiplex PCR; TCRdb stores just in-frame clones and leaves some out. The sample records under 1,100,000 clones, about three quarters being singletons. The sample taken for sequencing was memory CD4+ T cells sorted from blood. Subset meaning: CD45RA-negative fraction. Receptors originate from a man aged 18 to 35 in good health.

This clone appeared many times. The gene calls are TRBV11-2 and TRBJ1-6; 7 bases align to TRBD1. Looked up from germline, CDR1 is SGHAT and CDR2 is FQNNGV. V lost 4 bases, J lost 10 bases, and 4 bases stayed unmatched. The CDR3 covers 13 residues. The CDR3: CASSSQGESPLHF. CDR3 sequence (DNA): TGTGCCAGCAGCTCCCAGGGGGAGTCACCCCTCCACTTT.

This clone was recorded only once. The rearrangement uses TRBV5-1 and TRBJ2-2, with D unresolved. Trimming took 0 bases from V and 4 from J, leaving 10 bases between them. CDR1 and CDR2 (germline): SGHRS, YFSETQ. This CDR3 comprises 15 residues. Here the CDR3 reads CASSLASTPTGELFF. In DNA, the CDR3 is TGCGCCAGCAGCTTGGCTTCTACACCCACCGGGGAGCTGTTTTTT.

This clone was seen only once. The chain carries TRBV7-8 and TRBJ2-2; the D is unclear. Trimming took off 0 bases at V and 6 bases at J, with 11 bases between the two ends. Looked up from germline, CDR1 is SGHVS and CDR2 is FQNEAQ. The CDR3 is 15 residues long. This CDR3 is CASSLAVPTAGELFF. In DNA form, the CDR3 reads TGTGCCAGCAGCTTAGCGGTACCGACGGCCGGGGAGCTGTTTTTT.

The CDR3 DNA follows: TGTGCCAGCAGTGAAGCTGAGGGACAGGGGCCTGGCTACACCTTC. The encoded protein is CASSEAEGQGPGYTF. The V call is TRBV2, the J call TRBJ1-2; 10 nucleotides line up with TRBD1. The CDR3 sequence is 15 residues long. Germline V gives CDR1 SNHLY, CDR2 FYNNEI. Trimming removed 0 bases from V and 7 bases from J; junction bases left unmatched: 5.

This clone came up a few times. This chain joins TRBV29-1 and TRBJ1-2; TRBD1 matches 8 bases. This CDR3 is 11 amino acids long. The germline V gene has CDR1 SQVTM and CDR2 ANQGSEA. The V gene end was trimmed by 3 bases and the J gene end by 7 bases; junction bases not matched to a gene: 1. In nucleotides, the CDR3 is TGCAGCGTTGAGACAGGGGTTGGCTACACCTTC. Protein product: CSVETGVGYTF.